These 30 T cell receptor beta chains came from one sample sequenced in a study of T cell responses to AZD1222 COVID-19 vaccine. Clones were read by immunoSEQ multiplex PCR, and TCRdb kept only the in-frame ones, dropping some. The data show more than 150,000 clones, 80% to 90% seen once. The sequenced sample was peripheral blood, obtained on day 0 of AZD1222 vaccination. The receptors shown here come from an adult in good health.

The CDR3 DNA reads TGCGCCAGCAGCTCTTCCAGGGAACCCCAAGAGACCCAGTACTTC. Translating it yields CASSSSREPQETQYF. The rearrangement links TRBV5-1 to TRBJ2-5; tentatively, D is TRBD1 (5 bases). CDR3 length equals 15 residues. V was pared by 3 bases and J by 1 base, with 13 bases between. Germline loops: CDR1 SGHRS, CDR2 YFSETQ.

This clone was seen only a few times. The V call is TRBV5-4, the J call TRBJ2-3, with TRBD2 matching over 7 bases. The germline CDR1 and CDR2 sequences are SGHNT and YYREEE (reference sequence). The V segment lost 2 bases and the J segment 4 bases; nucleotides outside the gene matches: 7. The CDR3 is 15 amino acids. DNA for the CDR3: TGTGCCAGCAGCTTTGGCGGGGGAGGGGCAGATACGCAGTATTTT. It yields the protein CASSFGGGGADTQYF.

The chain joins TRBV5-1 to TRBJ1-4, with 10 bases that match TRBD1. CDR1 and CDR2 from the germline V gene are SGHRS and YFSETQ. V was clipped by 0 bases and J by 7 bases; unmatched bases: 6. This CDR3 contains 16 residues. CDR3 protein: CASSLGTGGEGEKLFF. Written as DNA, the CDR3 is TGCGCCAGCAGCTTGGGGACAGGGGGTGAAGGTGAAAAACTGTTTTTT.

This rearrangement joins TRBV19 to TRBJ1-3; D gene unclear. The CDR3 extends over 17 amino acids. V gave up 0 bases and J gave up 0 bases, with 12 bases separating them. The germline CDR1 and CDR2 sequences are LNHDA and SQIVND (reference sequence). The CDR3 is CASSIERFAGSGNTIYF. DNA for the CDR3: TGTGCCAGTAGTATAGAGAGATTCGCCGGCTCTGGAAACACCATATATTTT.

The CDR3 DNA follows: TGTGCCAGCAGCCAAGTTAGAGACAGGGCGAATATGTTTTTT. Amino acids: CASSQVRDRANMFF. The chain combines TRBV3-1 (or the pseudogene TRBV3-2) with TRBJ1-4, with 7 positions matching TRBD1. The ends lost 1 base at V and 15 bases at J; junction bases unmatched: 11. The CDR3 has 14 residues. The germline CDR1 and CDR2 sequences are LGHDT and YNNKEL (reference sequence).

The rearrangement links TRBV7-2 to TRBJ1-2; D gene uncertain. Per the germline V gene, CDR1 is SGHTA and CDR2 is FQGNSA. Trimming took off 5 bases at V and 2 bases at J, with 18 bases between the two ends. This CDR3 region has 16 residues. CDR3 bases: TGTGCCAGCAGCCCCGAGCGAAGGGTGGTCAACTATGGCTACACCTTC. Encoded protein: CASSPERRVVNYGYTF.

This rearrangement joins TRBV6-2 or TRBV6-3 to TRBJ2-1, with 8 bases matching TRBD2. V lost 4 bases, J lost 0 bases, and 2 bases stayed unmatched. The CDR3 runs 15 residues. Germline assignment: CDR1 MNHEY and CDR2 SVGEGT. The chain's CDR3 is CASSSGGGSYNEQFF. CDR3 coding DNA: TGTGCCAGCAGTTCCGGGGGGGGCTCCTACAATGAGCAGTTCTTC.

This chain uses TRBV18 with TRBJ1-3; possibly TRBD1 for D (5 bases). Deletions cut 3 bases from V and 0 bases from J, with 9 bases between. The CDR3 sequence is 15 residues long. Germline-derived CDR1 and CDR2 are KGHSH and LQKENI. CDR3 amino acids: CASSPNDSSGNTIYF. The DNA of the CDR3 is TGTGCCAGCTCACCCAATGACAGCTCTGGAAACACCATATATTTT. The variable domain in full, completed from reference TRBV18 and TRBJ1-3, reads NAGVMQNPRHLVRRRGQEARLRCSPMKGHSHVYWYRQLPEEGLKFMVYLQKENIIDESGMPKERFSAEFPKEGPSILRIQQVVRGDSAAYFCASSPNDSSGNTIYFGEGSWLTVV.

The chain recombines TRBV11-1 with TRBJ2-1; D is ambiguous. This CDR3 contains 11 residues. V shed 5 bases and J shed 12 bases, with 11 bases lying between them. CDR1 is SGHAT and CDR2 is FQDESV in the germline V gene (reference sequence). This chain's CDR3 is CASSATIWQFF. CDR3 coding DNA: TGTGCCAGCAGCGCGACCATTTGGCAGTTCTTC.

This chain uses TRBV11-2 with TRBJ1-3; no clear D. The germline V and J ends were trimmed by 3 bases and 8 bases, with 11 bases remaining between them. This CDR3 has 13 amino acids. Germline V gives CDR1 SGHAT, CDR2 FQNNGV. The CDR3 region has the DNA TGTGCCAGCAGCTTTTCCCCGACTTACACCATATATTTT. This translates into CASSFSPTYTIYF.

J is TRBJ1-1 and V is TRBV28; D not resolved. The CDR3 runs 11 residues. CDR1 MDHEN and CDR2 SYDVKM come from the germline V gene. V shed 7 bases and J shed 8 bases, with 11 bases lying between them. The CDR3 loop reads CASIINREAFF. The CDR3 nucleotides are TGTGCCAGCATCATAAACAGAGAAGCTTTCTTT.

J is TRBJ2-1 and V is TRBV5-1; 7 nucleotides agree with TRBD2. The CDR3 sequence is 14 residues long. Germline assignment: CDR1 SGHRS and CDR2 YFSETQ. Trimming cost V 4 bases and J 3 bases; bases outside gene matches: 4. CDR3 in DNA: TGCGCCAGCAGCCCGTCTAGCGGCTACAATGAGCAGTTCTTC. This translates into CASSPSSGYNEQFF.

This clone was observed a single time. The V gene is TRBV5-4, the J gene TRBJ2-2; D is ambiguous. The CDR3 spans 17 residues. Trimming shortened V by 4 bases and J by 2 bases, and 18 bases separated the two germline ends. Germline-derived CDR1 and CDR2 are SGHNT and YYREEE (reference sequence). The CDR3 reads CASSAGRPLINTGELFF. CDR3 DNA: TGTGCCAGCAGCGCCGGACGGCCTTTGATTAACACCGGGGAGCTGTTTTTT. The variable domain in full, with the rest retrieved from reference TRBV5-4 and TRBJ2-2, is ETGVTQSPTHLIKTRGQQVTLRCSSQSGHNTVSWYQQALGQGPQFIFQYYREEENGRGNFPPRFSGLQFPNYSSELNVNALELDDSALYLCASSAGRPLINTGELFFGEGSRLTVL.

The chain uses TRBV4-2 and TRBJ1-2, with 9 bases aligning to TRBD1. Germline V CDR1 and CDR2: LGHNA, YNFKEQ. With 3 bases clipped from V and 3 bases from J, the junction kept 8 bases outside the gene matches. The CDR3 is 16 residues long. The CDR3 is CASSHSLGQGDYGYTF. Written as DNA, the CDR3 is TGTGCCAGCAGCCATTCCCTGGGACAGGGTGACTATGGCTACACCTTC.

This sequence joins TRBV29-1 and TRBJ2-7; tentative D call: TRBD1 (6 bases). Trimming stripped 4 bases from V and 2 bases from J, with 18 bases between. From germline, CDR1 is SQVTM and CDR2 ANQGSEA. This CDR3 spans 15 amino acids. The chain's CDR3 is CSVGFTGKIPYEQYF. The CDR3 DNA sequence: TGCAGCGTTGGTTTCACAGGGAAGATACCCTACGAGCAGTACTTC.

The V gene is TRBV18, the J gene TRBJ1-6; D is uncertain. From germline, CDR1 is KGHSH and CDR2 LQKENI. V was cut by 3 bases and J by 5 bases, with 8 bases left in between. The length of the CDR3 is 14 residues. The CDR3 spells CASSPGNDNSPLHF. CDR3 coding DNA: TGTGCCAGCTCACCCGGGAACGATAATTCACCCCTCCACTTT.

This chain links TRBV2 with TRBJ2-2; D gene unclear. V was pared by 6 bases and J by 6 bases, with 11 bases between. Germline CDR1 and CDR2: SNHLY and FYNNEI. This CDR3 contains 13 residues. Here the CDR3 DNA reads TGTGCCAGCAGACCCACCCCCCCCGGGGAGCTGTTTTTT. As protein: CASRPTPPGELFF.

The chain has TRBV15 and TRBJ2-5; D possibly uses TRBD1 or TRBD2 (5 bases each). Trimming removed 8 bases at V and 2 bases at J, with 12 bases between. This CDR3 region has 13 residues. From germline, CDR1 is LNHNV and CDR2 YYDKDF (reference sequence). Here the CDR3 reads CATRGVVQETQYF. The CDR3 nucleotides read TGTGCCACCCGAGGGGTCGTACAAGAGACCCAGTACTTC. The whole variable domain, remainder taken from reference TRBV15 and TRBJ2-5, is DAMVIQNPRYQVTQFGKPVTLSCSQTLNHNVMYWYQQKSSQAPKLLFHYYDKDFNNEADTPDNFQSRRPNTSFCFLDIRSPGLGDTAMYLCATRGVVQETQYFGPGTRLLVL.

The chain has TRBV19 and TRBJ1-4, with D hard to call. Germline V lookup: CDR1 LNHDA, CDR2 SQIVND (reference sequence). This CDR3 spans 12 amino acids. The V end lost 5 bases, the J end lost 7 bases, and 8 bases lay between the germline ends. CDR3 sequence: CASSSDAEKLFF. In DNA, the CDR3 is TGTGCCAGTAGTTCCGACGCTGAAAAACTGTTTTTT. Full variable domain (rest looked up from reference TRBV19 and TRBJ1-4): DGGITQSPKYLFRKEGQNVTLSCEQNLNHDAMYWYRQDPGQGLRLIYYSQIVNDFQKGDIAEGYSVSREKKESFPLTVTSAQKNPTAFYLCASSSDAEKLFFGSGTQLSVL.

The chain is built from TRBV11-2 and TRBJ2-1; a weak D match, TRBD2 (6 bases). V was cut by 5 bases and J by 8 bases, with 10 bases left in between. In germline, CDR1 is SGHAT, CDR2 FQNNGV. The CDR3 is 12 residues long. CDR3 loop: CASSRGSHEQFF. The CDR3 DNA sequence: TGTGCCAGCAGCCGGGGGAGCCATGAGCAGTTCTTC.

CDR3 in amino acids: CASSLVITSVYAEAFF. The CDR3 nucleotides read TGTGCCAGCAGCTTAGTGATTACTTCTGTTTACGCTGAAGCTTTCTTT. J is TRBJ1-1 and V is TRBV7-9; D is undetermined. The V end lost 1 base, the J end lost 6 bases, and 18 bases lay between the germline ends. The CDR3 totals 16 residues. Per germline, CDR1 SEHNR and CDR2 FQNEAQ (reference sequence).

This clone was observed a single time. The chain uses TRBV18 and TRBJ1-3; D possibly corresponds to TRBD1 (6 bases). CDR1 and CDR2 from the germline V gene are KGHSH and LQKENI. This CDR3 region has 16 residues. V lost 3 bases and J lost 0, with 12 bases in between. CDR3 bases: TGTGCCAGCTCACCCCCCGGACAGAGCTCTGGAAACACCATATATTTT. It is translated as CASSPPGQSSGNTIYF.

The chain employs TRBV12-3 or TRBV12-4 and TRBJ2-2; D ambiguous. The ends were cut back, 8 bases at V and 2 bases at J, with 9 bases in the middle. The CDR3 spans 13 residues. The CDR3 bases are TGTGCCAGCGGTCACGGCAACACCGGGGAGCTGTTTTTT. Translating it yields CASGHGNTGELFF.

V and J are TRBV25-1 and TRBJ2-5; no reliable D call. The length of the CDR3 is 12 residues. V gave up 4 bases and J gave up 1 base, with 4 bases separating them. From germline, CDR1 is MGHDK and CDR2 SYGVNS. CDR3 loop: CASSGPQETQYF. CDR3 sequence (DNA): TGTGCCAGCAGTGGCCCCCAAGAGACCCAGTACTTC.

This clone showed up just once. V usage is TRBV24-1 and J usage is TRBJ1-2; D is ambiguous. Trimming took 4 bases from V and 1 from J, leaving 6 bases between them. Germline loops: CDR1 KGHDR, CDR2 SFDVKD. The CDR3 spans 13 residues. This CDR3 is CATSDGFNYGYTF. DNA of the CDR3: TGTGCCACCAGTGACGGCTTTAACTATGGCTACACCTTC.

V usage is TRBV19 and J usage is TRBJ2-1; 9 bases agree with TRBD2. Germline V gene data show CDR1 as LNHDA and CDR2 as SQIVND (reference sequence). J was trimmed by 7 bases and V by 7 bases; bases with no gene match: 14. CDR3 length: 16 residues. The CDR3 DNA follows: TGTGCCAGTACCCCGATTGAGACTAGCGGCCTAAATGAGCAGTTCTTC. Translated: CASTPIETSGLNEQFF. Complete variable domain (other parts from reference TRBV19 and TRBJ2-1): DGGITQSPKYLFRKEGQNVTLSCEQNLNHDAMYWYRQDPGQGLRLIYYSQIVNDFQKGDIAEGYSVSREKKESFPLTVTSAQKNPTAFYLCASTPIETSGLNEQFFGPGTRLTVL.

The chain uses TRBV28 and TRBJ1-2, with 7 nucleotides matching TRBD1. This CDR3 region has 12 residues. V lost 8 bases and J lost 10; bases outside the gene matches: 10. CDR1 and CDR2 from the germline V gene are MDHEN and SYDVKM. The CDR3, as DNA: TGTGCCAGCGGAGACAGGGTAAAAGCCTACACCTTC. Its protein is CASGDRVKAYTF.

The chain joins TRBV6-5 to TRBJ1-4, with D hard to call. Trimming stripped 8 bases from V and 3 bases from J, with 10 bases between. CDR1 is MNHEY and CDR2 is SVGAGI in the germline V gene. This CDR3 is 13 amino acids long. The CDR3 here is CASRRRSNEKLFF. In nucleotides, the CDR3 is TGTGCCAGCCGGCGGCGGTCTAATGAAAAACTGTTTTTT.

V gene TRBV11-2 combines with J gene TRBJ2-2; D gene ambiguous. The V end lost 0 bases, the J end lost 0 bases, and 8 bases lay between the germline ends. The CDR3 extends over 16 amino acids. Germline V CDR1 and CDR2: SGHAT, FQNNGV. CDR3 loop: CASSLDGSANTGELFF. CDR3 nucleotide sequence: TGTGCCAGCAGCTTAGATGGCTCTGCGAACACCGGGGAGCTGTTTTTT.

V usage is TRBV9 and J usage is TRBJ1-3; TRBD1 is a possible D gene (6 bases). The V end lost 4 bases, the J end lost 4 bases, and 21 bases lay between the germline ends. The CDR3 loop spans 17 amino acids. Germline CDR1 SGDLS, CDR2 YYNGEE. The CDR3 spells CASSPTGAETGGNTIYF. For the CDR3, the DNA is TGTGCCAGCAGCCCCACCGGTGCAGAGACAGGCGGAAACACCATATATTTT.